The 25 T cell receptor beta chains below all came from one sample that was sequenced in a study of blood T cell repertoires in COVID-19. The assay was immunoSEQ multiplex PCR, and TCRdb's table has in-frame clones only and misses some. The repertoire holds under 350,000 clones, with around four fifths as singletons. Sequenced: peripheral blood. These receptors were taken from a man aged 55 to 70 who had recovered from COVID-19.

DNA for the CDR3: TGTGCCAGCACCAACATGGACACATATAATTCACCCCTCCACTTT. It translates to CASTNMDTYNSPLHF. This rearrangement joins TRBV6-5 to TRBJ1-6, with D possibly TRBD1 on 5 matching bases. The germline V and J ends were trimmed by 7 bases and 4 bases, with 14 bases remaining between them. The germline V gene encodes CDR1 MNHEY and CDR2 SVGAGI. This CDR3 region has 15 residues.

The rearrangement links TRBV2 to TRBJ1-5; tentative D call: TRBD1 (5 bases). Trimming shortened V by 2 bases and J by 7 bases, and 18 bases separated the two germline ends. Germline V gene lookup returns CDR1 SNHLY and CDR2 FYNNEI. The CDR3 totals 16 residues. The CDR3, as DNA: TGTGCCAGCAGTGAAAGAGCAGGGATAGGCGGCCAGCCCCAGCATTTT. Translating it yields CASSERAGIGGQPQHF.

The chain has TRBV12-3 or TRBV12-4 and TRBJ1-2, with a weak D call TRBD1 (6 bases). The CDR3 sequence is 13 residues long. V was cut by 3 bases and J by 7 bases, with 12 bases left in between. The CDR3 coding sequence is TGTGCCAGCAGTTTCTCAACAGGGATTGGCTACACCTTC. Protein sequence: CASSFSTGIGYTF.

V usage is TRBV5-6 and J usage is TRBJ2-3, with 8 bases that match TRBD2. CDR3 size: 16 residues. CDR1 and CDR2 from the germline V gene are SGHDT and YYEEEE. V shed 0 bases, J shed 4 bases, and the junction held 7 bases outside the gene matches. CDR3 region: CASSLAGGPFSDTQYF. CDR3 nucleotides: TGTGCCAGCAGCTTGGCGGGAGGGCCGTTTTCAGATACGCAGTATTTT.

This clone was detected a few times. This chain joins TRBV2 and TRBJ2-7, with D possibly being TRBD2 (5 bases). V was pared by 3 bases and J by 7 bases, with 16 bases between. There are 14 residues in the CDR3. The germline V gene has CDR1 SNHLY and CDR2 FYNNEI. The CDR3 DNA follows: TGTGCCAGCAGTGACAATCTACTGCCGGGGGAGCAGTACTTC. Translating it yields CASSDNLLPGEQYF.

The V gene is TRBV28, the J gene TRBJ2-3, with a possible D match to TRBD1 (6 bases). This CDR3 is 13 amino acids long. CDR1 is MDHEN, CDR2 SYDVKM, per germline. Trimming took 6 bases from V and 2 from J, leaving 9 bases between them. The CDR3, as DNA: TGTGCCAGCAGCAGGGGAAACACAGATACGCAGTATTTT. This gives the protein CASSRGNTDTQYF.

Comments on this clone: Different DNA sequences within this sample yield the same CDR3. CDR3 nucleotide sequence: TGCGCCAGCAGGGGACAGACGAACACCGGGGAGCTGTTTTTT. It is translated as CASRGQTNTGELFF. The chain has TRBV5-1 and TRBJ2-2; 7 positions match TRBD1. The CDR3 spans 14 residues. The V and J ends lost 5 bases and 0 bases, in that order; junction bases with no gene match: 1. Germline CDR1 reads SGHRS; CDR2 reads YFSETQ.

The chain couples TRBV10-2 to TRBJ1-1; perhaps TRBD1 as D (5 bases). CDR3 length equals 13 residues. V was trimmed by 6 bases and J by 4 bases, leaving 12 bases between them. CDR1 and CDR2 (germline): WSHSY, SAAADI. CDR3 amino acids: CASSPGGGTEAFF. CDR3 sequence (DNA): TGCGCCAGCAGCCCGGGGGGGGGCACTGAAGCTTTCTTT.

In this sample, this clone turned up once. The rearrangement joins TRBV25-1 to TRBJ1-2; 10 bases are a match to TRBD1. After removal of 2 bases from V and 8 bases from J, the junction contained 8 bases not matched to a gene. Germline V CDR1 and CDR2: MGHDK, SYGVNS. CDR3 length: 15 residues. The CDR3 protein is CASSEGGQGLRGYTF. DNA for the CDR3: TGTGCCAGCAGTGAAGGGGGACAGGGGCTGAGAGGCTACACCTTC.

The CDR3 protein is CASSSGGTGKETQYF. The CDR3 nucleotides are TGCGCCAGCAGCTCGGGGGGGACAGGGAAGGAGACCCAGTACTTC. This chain connects TRBV5-1 to TRBJ2-5, with a possible D match to TRBD1 (9 bases). The V gene lost 3 bases and the J gene lost 5 bases, with 17 bases spanning the gap. Germline lookup yields CDR1 SGHRS and CDR2 YFSETQ. The CDR3 contains 15 residues.

The chain is built from TRBV30 and TRBJ1-5; TRBD1 matches at 7 bases. Trimming cost V 3 bases and J 1 base; bases outside gene matches: 12. There are 17 residues in the CDR3. The germline V gene encodes CDR1 GTSNPN and CDR2 SVGIG (reference sequence). The CDR3 sequence is CAWSHTGAVISNQPQHF. The CDR3 nucleotides are TGTGCCTGGAGCCACACAGGGGCAGTCATAAGCAATCAGCCCCAGCATTTT.

The chain uses TRBV9 and TRBJ1-1; TRBD1 matches at 7 bases. Germline V gene data show CDR1 as SGDLS and CDR2 as YYNGEE. There are 12 residues in the CDR3. V was pared by 5 bases and J by 5 bases, with 3 bases of the junction left unmatched. DNA for the CDR3: TGTGCCAGCAGTCAGACAGGGACTGAAGCTTTCTTT. It is translated as CASSQTGTEAFF. The variable domain in full, completed from reference TRBV9 and TRBJ1-1, reads DSGVTQTPKHLITATGQRVTLRCSPRSGDLSVYWYQQSLDQGLQFLIQYYNGEERAKGNILERFSAQQFPDLHSELNLSSLELGDSALYFCASSQTGTEAFFGQGTRLTVV.

The chain joins TRBV3-1 (or the pseudogene TRBV3-2) to TRBJ2-7, with TRBD2 matching over 13 bases. With 4 bases clipped from V and 4 bases from J, the junction kept 4 bases outside the gene matches. The CDR3 contains 15 residues. CDR1 and CDR2 (germline): LGHDT, YNNKEL (reference sequence). CDR3 sequence: CASSRGTSGTYEQYF. CDR3 DNA: TGTGCCAGCAGCCGCGGGACTAGCGGGACATACGAGCAGTACTTC.

Here the CDR3 reads CASKPRGQGGSNYGYTF. CDR3 bases: TGTGCCAGTAAACCCCGGGGACAGGGCGGGAGTAACTATGGCTACACCTTC. The chain has TRBV19 and TRBJ1-2, with TRBD1 matching over 9 bases. Trimming at V came to 7 bases and at J to 1 base, leaving 13 bases not matched to a gene. The germline CDR1 and CDR2 sequences are LNHDA and SQIVND (reference sequence). There are 17 residues in the CDR3.

This rearrangement joins TRBV5-1 to TRBJ2-5, with TRBD1 matching over 9 bases. V gave up 6 bases and J gave up 5 bases; unmatched junction bases: 14. The CDR3 extends over 16 amino acids. Germline lookup yields CDR1 SGHRS and CDR2 YFSETQ. The CDR3 loop is CASTRIIPGQGETQYF. The CDR3 nucleotides read TGCGCCAGCACACGAATTATACCGGGACAGGGCGAGACCCAGTACTTC.

The chain recombines TRBV30 with TRBJ2-2; TRBD1 agrees at 10 bases. CDR3 size: 13 residues. The germline V gene encodes CDR1 GTSNPN and CDR2 SVGIG (reference sequence). V lost 6 bases, J lost 6 bases, and 4 bases stayed unmatched. In DNA form, the CDR3 reads TGTGCCTGCGGACAGGGGGTTCCCGGGGAGCTGTTTTTT. Translating it yields CACGQGVPGELFF.

The chain uses TRBV6-1 and TRBJ1-1; TRBD1 matches 7 bases. This CDR3 contains 13 residues. Germline trimming cut 3 bases from V and 8 bases from J; bases unmatched to any gene: 6. CDR1 is MNHNS and CDR2 is SASEGT in the germline V gene. CDR3 amino acids: CASSDPMDREAFF. In DNA form, the CDR3 reads TGTGCCAGCAGTGATCCCATGGACAGGGAAGCTTTCTTT.

V is TRBV19 and J is TRBJ1-5; no clear D. The V end lost 4 bases, the J end lost 7 bases, and 14 bases lay between the germline ends. This CDR3 contains 14 residues. Germline V CDR1 and CDR2: LNHDA, SQIVND (reference sequence). As DNA, the CDR3 is TGTGCCAGTAGTAGAGACGGGGTCCGGCAGCCCCAGCATTTT. Protein: CASSRDGVRQPQHF. Drawing the rest from reference TRBV19 and TRBJ1-5, the complete variable domain is DGGITQSPKYLFRKEGQNVTLSCEQNLNHDAMYWYRQDPGQGLRLIYYSQIVNDFQKGDIAEGYSVSREKKESFPLTVTSAQKNPTAFYLCASSRDGVRQPQHFGDGTRLSIL.

V usage is TRBV5-1 and J usage is TRBJ2-1; D possibly corresponds to TRBD2 (5 bases). The V and J ends lost 0 bases and 0 bases respectively, with 7 bases between them. The CDR3 length is 15 residues. Germline lookup yields CDR1 SGHRS and CDR2 YFSETQ. The CDR3 reads CASSLEGSSYNEQFF. The CDR3 DNA sequence: TGCGCCAGCAGCTTGGAAGGGAGCTCCTACAATGAGCAGTTCTTC.

The chain has TRBV5-4 and TRBJ2-5; TRBD2 aligns across 12 bases. The V segment lost 4 bases and the J segment 7 bases; nucleotides outside the gene matches: 8. The CDR3 has 15 amino acids. Germline-derived CDR1 and CDR2 are SGHNT and YYREEE (reference sequence). CDR3 protein: CASSGPSGGALTQYF. CDR3 bases: TGTGCCAGCAGCGGACCTAGCGGGGGGGCCTTGACCCAGTACTTC.

This chain's CDR3 is CASSSGLAANTGELFF. The CDR3 DNA sequence: TGCGCCAGCAGCTCGGGACTAGCGGCGAACACCGGGGAGCTGTTTTTT. The chain uses TRBV5-1 and TRBJ2-2, with 11 bases identical to TRBD2. Trimming took 3 bases from V and 0 from J; bases not matched to a gene: 1. CDR3 size: 16 residues. Germline assignment: CDR1 SGHRS and CDR2 YFSETQ.

The chain links TRBV5-5 to TRBJ2-7; D not certain. Trimming took 6 bases from V and 6 from J, leaving 19 bases between them. The CDR3 is made up of 14 amino acids. Germline V CDR1 and CDR2: SGHKS, YYEKEE (reference sequence). The CDR3 DNA is TGTGCCAGCACCTTTTCGGGTTCCCCCCTCGAGCAGTACTTC. Translation: CASTFSGSPLEQYF.

The V and J genes are TRBV28 and TRBJ2-1; 8 bases map to TRBD1. Germline V lookup: CDR1 MDHEN, CDR2 SYDVKM. This CDR3 is built from 16 residues. Trimming cost V 5 bases and J 2 bases; bases outside gene matches: 8. The CDR3 loop is CASSPMAGGPYNEQFF. CDR3 bases: TGTGCCAGCAGTCCCATGGCAGGGGGCCCCTACAATGAGCAGTTCTTC.

The chain carries TRBV7-2 and TRBJ1-6, with 7 nucleotides matching TRBD1. In germline, CDR1 is SGHTA, CDR2 FQGNSA. V gave up 5 bases and J gave up 9 bases; unmatched junction bases: 10. CDR3 length: 15 residues. CDR3 in amino acids: CASSPGTVLSSPLHF. The CDR3 DNA is TGTGCCAGCAGCCCCGGGACAGTGTTATCTTCACCCCTCCACTTT.

The chain has TRBV27 and TRBJ1-5, with 7 bases matching TRBD1. Trimming cost V 0 bases and J 2 bases; bases outside gene matches: 4. This CDR3 has 16 amino acids. Germline V gene sequence: CDR1 MNHEY, CDR2 SMNVEV (reference sequence). CDR3 loop: CASSLSSTGGNQPQHF. The DNA of the CDR3 is TGTGCCAGCAGTTTATCGAGCACAGGGGGCAATCAGCCCCAGCATTTT.